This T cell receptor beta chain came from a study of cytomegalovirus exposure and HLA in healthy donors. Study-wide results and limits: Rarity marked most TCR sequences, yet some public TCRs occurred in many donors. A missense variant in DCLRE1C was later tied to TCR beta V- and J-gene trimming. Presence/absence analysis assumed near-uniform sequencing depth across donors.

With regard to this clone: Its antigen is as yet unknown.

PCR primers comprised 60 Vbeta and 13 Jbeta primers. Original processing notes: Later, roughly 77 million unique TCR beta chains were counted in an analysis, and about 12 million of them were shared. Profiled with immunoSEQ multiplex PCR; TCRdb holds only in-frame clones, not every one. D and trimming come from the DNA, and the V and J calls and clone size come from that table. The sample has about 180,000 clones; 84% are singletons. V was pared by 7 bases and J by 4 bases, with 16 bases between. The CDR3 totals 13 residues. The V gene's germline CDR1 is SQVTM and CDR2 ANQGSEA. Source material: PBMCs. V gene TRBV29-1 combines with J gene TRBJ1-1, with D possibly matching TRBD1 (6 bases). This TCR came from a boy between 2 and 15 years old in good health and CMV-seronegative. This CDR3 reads CSAVQGLGTEAFF. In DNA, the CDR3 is TGCAGCGCCGTACAGGGTTTGGGCACTGAAGCTTTCTTT.